The present T cell receptor beta chain was sequenced within a study of blood T cells in healthy people across ages. With respect to this clonotype: The junction does not match germline at one end; this may be a read error.

A J-beta primer mix and a sample-barcoded 5' primer were used in a second PCR of roughly 6 to 11 cycles. TCRdb ran MiXCR on the 5' RACE reads and lists one entry per CDR3 protein. The sample lists over a million distinct CDR3 sequences, 40% to 50% occurring once. The TCR sequence derives from a woman under 30 in good health. The sample comprised blood.

The CDR3 here is CAGSEASGPSPLYEQYF. The CDR3 DNA is TGTGCCGGCAGTGAAGCCTCCGGGCCTTCGCCGTTGTACGAGCAGTACTTC. The chain carries TRBV2 and TRBJ2-7; D is ambiguous. The CDR3 is 17 amino acids. Germline-derived CDR1 and CDR2 are SNHLY and FYNNEI.